Below, 21 T cell receptor beta chains from the same sample are listed, as sequenced in a study of blood T cells in healthy people across ages. It was with a sample-barcoded 5' primer and a J-beta primer mix that a second PCR of roughly 7 to 12 cycles was run. TCRdb recomputed calls from the 5' RACE reads with MiXCR, one row per CDR3 protein. The sample lists about 1.1 million distinct CDR3 sequences, roughly two fifths occurring once. The specimen sequenced was blood. These receptors were collected from a man aged 18 to 30 in good health.

Regarding this clonotype: This may be a read error: a much more frequent sequence differs by one nucleotide. The chain has TRBV20-1 and TRBJ2-5; 12 bases line up with TRBD2. With 5 bases clipped from V and 11 bases from J, the junction kept 9 bases outside the gene matches. In germline, CDR1 is DFQATT, CDR2 SNEGSKA (reference sequence). This CDR3 is 13 amino acids long. CDR3 sequence: CSAVTSGGNEQYF. The DNA of the CDR3 is TGCAGTGCTGTGACTAGCGGGGGTAATGAGCAGTACTTC.

The chain uses TRBV7-2 and TRBJ1-1; D is perhaps TRBD1 (6 bases). Trimming pared 0 bases from V and 1 base from J, leaving 18 bases between. This CDR3 is built from 18 residues. The germline gives CDR1 SGHTA, CDR2 FQGNSA. The CDR3 nucleotides read TGTGCCAGCAGCTTAGCGTTTTGGGCAGGGGCGACGAACACTGAAGCTTTCTTT. Amino acids: CASSLAFWAGATNTEAFF.

The chain combines TRBV5-1 with TRBJ1-1; 7 bases map to TRBD1. Trimming removed 3 bases from V and 7 bases from J; junction bases left unmatched: 9. There are 14 residues in the CDR3. Germline CDR1 reads SGHRS; CDR2 reads YFSETQ. CDR3 sequence: CASSSAGGTNEAFF. The CDR3 DNA reads as TGCGCCAGCAGCTCGGCAGGGGGAACGAATGAAGCTTTCTTT.

A note on this clonotype: Just one base apart from a much larger clone, this may be a read error. J is TRBJ2-4 and V is TRBV12-3 or TRBV12-4, with a tentative D call TRBD2 (6 bases). Trimming shortened V by 4 bases and J by 4 bases, and 14 bases separated the two germline ends. This CDR3 comprises 15 residues. The CDR3 loop is CASSCPGDPKNIQYF. CDR3 DNA sequence: TGTGCCAGCAGTTGTCCGGGGGACCCGAAAAACATTCAGTACTTC.

The CDR3 region is CASSSRQGMTRYEQYF. The CDR3 coding sequence is TGTGCCAGCAGCTCTAGACAGGGGATGACTCGGTACGAGCAGTACTTC. The V call is TRBV7-6, the J call TRBJ2-5; 8 bases line up with TRBD1. The J call could be wrong; TRBJ2-7 is a better fit for the DNA end. The CDR3 contains 16 residues. Germline CDR1 is SGHVS and CDR2 is FNYEAQ.

This clonotype was picked up a small number of times. This chain links TRBV6-2 or TRBV6-3 with TRBJ1-3; no reliable D call. Germline V CDR1 and CDR2: MNHEY, SVGEGT. Trimming took off 2 bases at V and 0 bases at J, with 5 bases between the two ends. This CDR3 has 14 amino acids. The CDR3 region is CASSYGRSGNTIYF. CDR3 nucleotide sequence: TGTGCCAGCAGTTACGGGCGCTCTGGAAACACCATATATTTT.

The chain recombines TRBV21-1 with TRBJ1-6; TRBD1, the table's D call, lacks a check against the DNA. TRBV21-1 is recorded as a pseudogene. The CDR3 is 15 residues long. The CDR3 protein is CASKNRGRVNSPLHF. The CDR3, as DNA: TGTGCCAGCAAGAATAGGGGCAGGGTCAACTCACCCCTCCACTTT.

This chain connects TRBV20-1 to TRBJ2-7; 10 bases fit TRBD2. Germline CDR1 DFQATT, CDR2 SNEGSKA (reference sequence). With 0 bases clipped from V and 7 bases from J, the junction kept 9 bases outside the gene matches. The length of the CDR3 is 15 residues. The CDR3 sequence is CSAREGSGGLNEQYF. DNA of the CDR3: TGCAGTGCTAGAGAGGGTAGCGGGGGGCTAAATGAGCAGTACTTC.

This clonotype was seen more than once but under ten times. The genes are TRBV10-3 and TRBJ1-6; 8 bases match TRBD1. Germline CDR1 reads ENHRY; CDR2 reads SYGVKD. CDR3 length equals 17 residues. Trimming removed 2 bases from V and 0 bases from J; junction bases left unmatched: 3. The CDR3 loop is CAISEDRGLSYNSPLHF. DNA for the CDR3: TGTGCCATCAGTGAGGACAGGGGTCTCTCCTATAATTCACCCCTCCACTTT.

Regarding this clonotype: One junction end does not reproduce the germline sequence, and a read error may be involved. CDR3 in DNA: TGTGCCGGCAGTGGGGCCAGCTCCTACAATGAGCAGTTCTTC. Amino acid sequence: CAGSGASSYNEQFF. The chain joins TRBV2 to TRBJ2-1; weak D call: TRBD1 (5 bases). The CDR3 has 14 residues. Germline V lookup: CDR1 SNHLY, CDR2 FYNNEI.

The gene calls are TRBV20-1 and TRBJ2-1; D ambiguous. The germline gives CDR1 DFQATT, CDR2 SNEGSKA (reference sequence). The CDR3 covers 16 residues. Trimming removed 5 bases at V and 6 bases at J, with 23 bases between. The CDR3 nucleotides are TGCAGTGCTGGCAATATCGAAGGGAACAGTGGCAATGAGCAGTTCTTC. It yields the protein CSAGNIEGNSGNEQFF.

This clonotype was observed a handful of times. The J gene is TRBJ1-5, the V gene TRBV20-1, with D uncertain. Trimming took 3 bases from V and 6 from J, leaving 15 bases between them. The CDR3 has 14 amino acids. CDR1 DFQATT and CDR2 SNEGSKA come from the germline V gene (reference sequence). As DNA, the CDR3 is TGCAGTGCTAGCTTAACCCCGGAAGGTCAGCCCCAGCATTTT. Its protein product is CSASLTPEGQPQHF.

This clonotype was recorded a few times. The V and J genes are TRBV15 and TRBJ1-5; D is uncertain. The ends were cut back, 1 base at V and 2 bases at J, with 3 bases in the middle. The CDR3 length is 13 residues. The V gene's germline CDR1 is LNHNV and CDR2 YYDKDF (reference sequence). The CDR3 nucleotides are TGTGCCACCAGCAGAGCTGGCAATCAGCCCCAGCATTTT. This encodes CATSRAGNQPQHF. The full variable domain, in which reference TRBV15 and TRBJ1-5 provide the parts outside the CDR3, is DAMVIQNPRYQVTQFGKPVTLSCSQTLNHNVMYWYQQKSSQAPKLLFHYYDKDFNNEADTPDNFQSRRPNTSFCFLDIRSPGLGDTAMYLCATSRAGNQPQHFGDGTRLSIL.

The chain employs TRBV7-2 and TRBJ2-1, with D possibly matching TRBD1 (5 bases). With 5 bases removed from V and 13 bases from J, the gap between germline ends came to 18 bases. The CDR3 contains 13 residues. Per the germline V gene, CDR1 is SGHTA and CDR2 is FQGNSA. The CDR3 nucleotides are TGTGCCAGCAGCCCCAGGGTTCGTGAGACCCAGTTCTTC. It translates to CASSPRVRETQFF.

Regarding this clonotype: Its ends do not fully match the called genes, so a read error is possible. This sequence joins TRBV10-3 and TRBJ1-2, with a tentative D call TRBD1 (5 bases). The germline gives CDR1 ENHRY, CDR2 SYGVKD. The CDR3 totals 15 residues. CDR3 sequence: CAITLGDAANYGHTF. In nucleotides, the CDR3 is TGTGCCATCACCCTAGGGGACGCAGCTAACTATGGCCACACCTTC.

V is TRBV19 and J is TRBJ1-6; TRBD1 agrees at 7 bases. The germline V gene has CDR1 LNHDA and CDR2 SQIVND (reference sequence). The CDR3 contains 15 residues. The junction had 5 bases not matched to a gene; V was cut back by 2 bases and J by 7 bases. DNA of the CDR3: TGTGCCAGTAGTATATTTGGGACAGAAAATTCACCCCTCCACTTT. Its translation is CASSIFGTENSPLHF.

As to this clonotype: An end of the junction differs from the germline gene, which may be a read error. The J gene is TRBJ1-1, the V gene TRBV7-2, with D uncertain. CDR1 and CDR2 (germline): SGHTA, FQGNSA. The CDR3 covers 12 residues. In nucleotides, the CDR3 is TGTACCAGCAGCTTCCAAGACACTGAAGTTTTCTTT. Encoded protein: CTSSFQDTEVFF. Variable domain in full (rest from reference TRBV7-2 and TRBJ1-1): GAGVSQSPSNKVTEKGKDVELRCDPISGHTALYWYRQSLGQGLEFLIYFQGNSAPDKSGLPSDRFSAERTGGSVSTLTIQRTQQEDSAVYLCTSSFQDTEVFFGQGTRLTVV.

The chain combines TRBV3-1 with TRBJ1-1, with D tentatively TRBD1 (5 bases). The germline V and J ends were trimmed by 0 bases and 8 bases, with 10 bases remaining between them. The CDR3 has 13 amino acids. CDR1 is LGHDT and CDR2 is YNNKEL in the germline V gene (reference sequence). CDR3 DNA sequence: TGTGCCAGCAGCCAAGATTTACGGGGGGAAGCTTTCTTT. Its translation: CASSQDLRGEAFF.

This clonotype is a singleton in its sample. An end of the junction does not agree with germline; a read error may underlie this. This chain joins TRBV30 and TRBJ2-1; 8 bases map to TRBD1. CDR3 length equals 13 residues. The V gene's germline CDR1 is GTSNPN and CDR2 SVGIG (reference sequence). The CDR3 nucleotides are TGTGCCTGGAGCCAGGGGGCATACAATGGGCAGTTCTTC. It specifies CAWSQGAYNGQFF.

Comments on this clonotype: Its ends do not fully match the called genes, so a read error is possible. The chain combines TRBV7-2 with TRBJ2-7; TRBD1 agrees at 7 bases. This CDR3 has 16 residues. Germline assignment: CDR1 SGHTA and CDR2 FQGNSA. The CDR3 DNA is TGTGCCAACAGCCGCGCGCCCGGGACAGTCTCCTACGAGCAGTACTTC. Translated, it gives CANSRAPGTVSYEQYF.

This chain connects TRBV13 to TRBJ2-3; TRBD2 agrees at 8 bases. Germline V lookup: CDR1 PRHDT, CDR2 FYEKMQ (reference sequence). After removal of 4 bases from V and 2 bases from J, the junction contained 17 bases not matched to a gene. The CDR3 runs to 19 residues. CDR3 sequence (DNA): TGTGCCAGCAGCTCGACCGAGGGAGGAACTAGCGGTTACACAGATACGCAGTATTTT. It is translated as CASSSTEGGTSGYTDTQYF.